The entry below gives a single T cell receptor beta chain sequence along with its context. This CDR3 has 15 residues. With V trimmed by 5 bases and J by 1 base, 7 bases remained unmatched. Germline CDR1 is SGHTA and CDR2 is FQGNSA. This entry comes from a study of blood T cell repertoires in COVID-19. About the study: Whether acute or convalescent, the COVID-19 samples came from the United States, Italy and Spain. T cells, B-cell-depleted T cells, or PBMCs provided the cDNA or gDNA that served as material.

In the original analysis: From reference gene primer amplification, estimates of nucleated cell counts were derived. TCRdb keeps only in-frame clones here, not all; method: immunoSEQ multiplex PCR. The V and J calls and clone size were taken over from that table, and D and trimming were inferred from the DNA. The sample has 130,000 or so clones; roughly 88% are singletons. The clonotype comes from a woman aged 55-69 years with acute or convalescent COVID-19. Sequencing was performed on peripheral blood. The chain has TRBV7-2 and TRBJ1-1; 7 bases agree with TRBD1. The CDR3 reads CASSGSGTANTEAFF. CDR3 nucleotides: TGTGCCAGCAGCGGATCCGGGACAGCGAACACTGAAGCTTTCTTT.